This TCR beta chain emerged from a study of CD8 T cells in ankylosing spondylitis. This clonotype was seen a handful of times. The antigen remains undetermined. Findings of the study overall: Fewer than 10 highly homologous variants made up a TCR beta motif that seemed to typify ankylosing spondylitis blood.

TCRdb re-derived calls from the 5' RACE reads in MiXCR, one entry per CDR3 protein. This table holds hundreds of thousands of distinct CDR3 sequences, 25% to 30% found once. The CDR3 is 12 residues long. Germline CDR1 reads SGHNT; CDR2 reads YENEEA. V lost 2 bases and J lost 10, with 11 bases in between. The rearrangement joins TRBV11-3 to TRBJ1-1, with D possibly being TRBD1 (5 bases). Input material: blood, either unsorted or a sorted T cell fraction (not recorded which). The receptor was derived from a male donor with ankylosing spondylitis. CDR3 bases: TGTGCCAGCAGCTTAACGGGGGAGAGAGCTTTCTTT. Its protein is CASSLTGERAFF.